The clone carrying this TCR beta chain was found a few times. These data are taken from a study of human T cells and chemical hapten exposure. Study overall: A roughly 2 cm by roughly 2 cm inner upper arm patch received 2% DPC for sensitization.

Described time point: patch test 3, about 24 weeks after DPC sensitization. Sample treatment: therapeutic diphenylcyclopropenone sensitization with weekly scalp DPC. Germline V gene lookup returns CDR1 SEHNR and CDR2 FQNEAQ (reference sequence). V gave up 5 bases and J gave up 0 bases; unmatched junction bases: 6. CDR3 length: 15 residues. TCRdb analysed the RACE reads with MiXCR anew, one entry per CDR3 protein. The table records some 62,000 distinct CDR3 sequences, roughly 9.6% of them present only once. Sequences were derived from whole blood, sampled in connection with sensitization to the hapten diphenylcyclopropenone (DPC). The chain recombines TRBV7-9 with TRBJ1-1; 7 bases line up with TRBD1. This TCR was recovered from a woman under 40 with alopecia areata. Some clones in this sample may be carry-over from other donors' samples. CDR3 bases: TGTGCCAGCAGCCCTCTACAGGGGCTGAACACTGAAGCTTTCTTT. Protein product: CASSPLQGLNTEAFF.